This T cell receptor beta chain originates from a study of blood T cells in healthy people across ages. Primers used in a second PCR of roughly 7 to 11 cycles were a sample-barcoded 5' primer and a J-beta primer mix. TCRdb re-called the 5' RACE reads with MiXCR, one entry per CDR3 protein. The sample contains approximately 2,000,000 distinct CDR3 sequences, around 42% of which appear only once. All donors came from Russia, were Caucasian and healthy, and spanned ages about 6 to 100. In regard to this clonotype: What it binds is unknown.

Notes on the study in general: The study lacked donor CMV status, which possibly confounded expanded clonotype changes.

The V gene's germline CDR1 is MDHEN and CDR2 SYDVKM. Unmatched junction bases numbered 13, after V lost 5 bases and J lost 5 bases. This CDR3 has 17 amino acids. The clonotype originates from a human donor in good health. Sequencing was done on a sample of blood. The V call is TRBV28, the J call TRBJ2-1, with TRBD1 matching 9 bases. The CDR3 sequence is CASSNYPGTGTHNEQFF. The CDR3 nucleotides are TGTGCCAGCAGTAACTACCCTGGGACAGGGACCCACAATGAGCAGTTCTTC.